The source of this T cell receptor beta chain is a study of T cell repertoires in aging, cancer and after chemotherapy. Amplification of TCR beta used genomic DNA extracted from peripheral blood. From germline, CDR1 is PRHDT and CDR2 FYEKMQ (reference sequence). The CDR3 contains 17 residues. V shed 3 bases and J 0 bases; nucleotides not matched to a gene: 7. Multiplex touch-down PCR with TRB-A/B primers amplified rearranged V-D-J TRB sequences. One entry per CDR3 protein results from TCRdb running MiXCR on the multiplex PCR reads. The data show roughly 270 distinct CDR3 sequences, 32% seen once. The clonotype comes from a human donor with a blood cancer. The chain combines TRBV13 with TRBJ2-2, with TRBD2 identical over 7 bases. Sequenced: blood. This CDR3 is CASSLSSRGANTGELFF. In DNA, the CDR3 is TGTGCCAGCAGCTTGTCCAGTCGGGGGGCGAACACCGGGGAGCTGTTTTTT.